A single sample gave rise to the 28 T cell receptor beta chains below, sequenced in a study of cytomegalovirus exposure and HLA in healthy donors. Amplification used 60 Vbeta primers and 13 Jbeta primers. TCRdb keeps only in-frame clones here, not all; method: immunoSEQ multiplex PCR. The table records around 200,000 clones, roughly 80% of them present only once. The sequencing input was PBMCs. These receptors were obtained from a woman younger than 35 in good health and CMV-seronegative.

V is TRBV15 and J is TRBJ2-7; possible D gene TRBD2, 7 bases. The germline gives CDR1 LNHNV, CDR2 YYDKDF (reference sequence). Trimming removed 6 bases from V and 6 bases from J, with 21 bases in between. This CDR3 is built from 15 residues. The CDR3 sequence is CATRERGGPHLEQYF. The CDR3 nucleotides are TGTGCCACCAGAGAAAGGGGGGGGCCCCACCTCGAGCAGTACTTC.

This chain uses TRBV5-1 with TRBJ2-1; 11 bases fit TRBD2. CDR1 is SGHRS and CDR2 is YFSETQ in the germline V gene. The V gene end was trimmed by 3 bases and the J gene end by 3 bases; junction bases not matched to a gene: 2. The CDR3 extends over 15 amino acids. CDR3 sequence: CASSWGLADYNEQFF. The CDR3 DNA is TGCGCCAGCAGCTGGGGACTAGCGGACTACAATGAGCAGTTCTTC.

The chain is built from TRBV9 and TRBJ1-4, with D unclear. This CDR3 contains 12 residues. The germline V gene has CDR1 SGDLS and CDR2 YYNGEE. Deletions cut 4 bases from V and 5 bases from J, with 6 bases between. The CDR3: CASSSPNEKLFF. For the CDR3, the DNA is TGTGCCAGCAGCTCCCCGAATGAAAAACTGTTTTTT.

This clone was detected once. This sequence joins TRBV14 and TRBJ1-3; weak D call: TRBD1 (5 bases). Between the trimmed V and J ends, which lost 2 bases and 4 bases, there was a span of 15 bases. This CDR3 spans 16 amino acids. Germline values: CDR1 SGHDN, CDR2 FVKESK. The CDR3 sequence: CASSQSDTGVGNTIYF. The CDR3 bases are TGTGCCAGCAGCCAATCGGACACGGGAGTGGGAAACACCATATATTTT.

The rearrangement joins TRBV14 to TRBJ1-2, with TRBD1 matching 11 bases. Germline trimming cut 1 base from V and 8 bases from J; bases unmatched to any gene: 9. Germline lookup yields CDR1 SGHDN and CDR2 FVKESK. This CDR3 contains 16 residues. CDR3 in amino acids: CASSQGTGGFFGGYTF. DNA of the CDR3: TGTGCCAGCAGCCAAGGGACAGGGGGCTTTTTCGGCGGCTACACCTTC.

This clone was detected only once. This chain joins TRBV5-1 and TRBJ2-7; TRBD1 matches 9 bases. V trimming: 2 bases; J trimming: 6 bases; junction bases outside the gene matches: 0. CDR1 is SGHRS, CDR2 YFSETQ, per germline. CDR3 size: 12 residues. The DNA of the CDR3 is TGCGCCAGCAGCTTACAGGGGGCCGAGCAGTACTTC. This gives the protein CASSLQGAEQYF.

The chain employs TRBV29-1 and TRBJ1-1; the D is unclear. This CDR3 region has 10 residues. Germline values: CDR1 SQVTM, CDR2 ANQGSEA. V was pared by 5 bases and J by 7 bases, with 8 bases between. The CDR3 nucleotides read TGCAGCGTTATGGCCAATGAAGCTTTCTTT. Translating gives CSVMANEAFF.

The chain carries TRBV5-4 and TRBJ2-7, with 11 bases fitting TRBD2. From germline, CDR1 is SGHNT and CDR2 YYREEE (reference sequence). The CDR3 totals 17 residues. V lost 2 bases, J lost 6 bases, and 13 bases stayed unmatched. The CDR3 sequence is CASSFGRLAGSPGEQYF. Written as DNA, the CDR3 is TGTGCCAGCAGCTTTGGTAGACTAGCGGGATCGCCGGGCGAGCAGTACTTC.

CDR3 in amino acids: CASSFRKGDLWISYEQYF. CDR3 in DNA: TGTGCCAGCAGCTTCCGAAAGGGGGACCTCTGGATCTCCTACGAGCAGTACTTC. The chain links TRBV11-2 to TRBJ2-7; TRBD1 is a possible D gene (6 bases). Germline values: CDR1 SGHAT, CDR2 FQNNGV. The CDR3 consists of 18 residues. V lost 3 bases and J lost 0, with 21 bases in between.

The chain recombines TRBV11-1 with TRBJ2-5; perhaps TRBD1 as D (8 bases). The V end lost 5 bases, the J end lost 3 bases, and 25 bases lay between the germline ends. The CDR3 extends over 18 amino acids. Germline CDR1 is SGHAT and CDR2 is FQDESV (reference sequence). The CDR3 loop reads CASSGGDRGGHFEETQYF. CDR3 coding DNA: TGTGCCAGCAGCGGGGGAGACAGGGGAGGGCATTTTGAAGAGACCCAGTACTTC.

V and J are TRBV5-1 and TRBJ2-1; maybe TRBD2 (5 bases). Trimming stripped 0 bases from V and 0 bases from J, with 7 bases between. Germline CDR1 reads SGHRS; CDR2 reads YFSETQ. The CDR3 is made up of 15 amino acids. CDR3 coding DNA: TGCGCCAGCAGCTTGGTGGGGAGCTCCTACAATGAGCAGTTCTTC. Protein: CASSLVGSSYNEQFF.

The chain links TRBV5-4 to TRBJ2-7; possibly TRBD1 for D (6 bases). Trimming left V 5 bases short and J 0 bases short, with 12 bases between. There are 14 residues in the CDR3. Germline CDR1 and CDR2: SGHNT and YYREEE (reference sequence). The CDR3 spells CASSPGTSSYEQYF. The CDR3 DNA is TGTGCCAGCAGTCCGGGGACATCCTCCTACGAGCAGTACTTC.

This sequence joins TRBV7-2 and TRBJ2-7; D is uncertain. The V gene's germline CDR1 is SGHTA and CDR2 FQGNSA. The V and J ends lost 5 bases and 0 bases respectively, with 5 bases between them. The CDR3 consists of 12 residues. CDR3: CASSTSSYEQYF. The CDR3, as DNA: TGTGCCAGCAGCACGAGCTCCTACGAGCAGTACTTC.

The chain carries TRBV9 and TRBJ1-2; D gene ambiguous. The V end was cut by 0 bases, the J end by 8 bases, with 17 bases between. The germline V gene has CDR1 SGDLS and CDR2 YYNGEE. The CDR3 runs to 15 residues. CDR3 sequence: CASSVALGLFSGYTF. DNA of the CDR3: TGTGCCAGCAGCGTAGCTCTGGGCCTCTTTTCCGGCTACACCTTC.

This chain uses TRBV25-1 with TRBJ2-1, with 9 nucleotides matching TRBD2. This CDR3 contains 16 residues. The germline gives CDR1 MGHDK, CDR2 SYGVNS. V lost 1 base and J lost 8; bases outside the gene matches: 9. The CDR3 DNA sequence: TGTGCCAGCAGTGAATTTTTTAGCGGGAGCGACGATGAGCAGTTCTTC. It specifies CASSEFFSGSDDEQFF.

CDR3 in DNA: TGTGCCTGGGGGGGGACTAGCGGGGAGAGCTCCTACGAGCAGTACTTC. It encodes CAWGGTSGESSYEQYF. The chain uses TRBV30 and TRBJ2-7, with 13 bases matching TRBD2. J lost 0 bases, V lost 5 bases, and 7 bases had no gene match. CDR1 and CDR2 (germline): GTSNPN, SVGIG (reference sequence). The CDR3 is made up of 16 amino acids.

The chain uses TRBV9 and TRBJ1-4; tentatively, D is TRBD1 (5 bases). This CDR3 contains 16 residues. Germline-derived CDR1 and CDR2 are SGDLS and YYNGEE. V was cut by 3 bases and J by 0 bases, with 12 bases left in between. The CDR3 loop reads CASSGGGGSTNEKLFF. The CDR3 DNA is TGTGCCAGCAGCGGAGGCGGGGGGTCAACTAATGAAAAACTGTTTTTT.

This clone was counted once. The gene calls are TRBV6-1 and TRBJ1-1, with a weak D call TRBD1 (5 bases). The CDR3 covers 15 residues. Germline loops: CDR1 MNHNS, CDR2 SASEGT. V lost 2 bases and J lost 7, with 17 bases in between. CDR3 in amino acids: CASSEFVMGGNEAFF. CDR3 DNA sequence: TGTGCCAGCAGTGAATTTGTAATGGGGGGGAATGAAGCTTTCTTT.

The chain links TRBV5-1 to TRBJ1-3; no clear D. CDR1 is SGHRS and CDR2 is YFSETQ in the germline V gene. The V end lost 0 bases, the J end lost 0 bases, and 7 bases lay between the germline ends. CDR3 length equals 15 residues. DNA of the CDR3: TGCGCCAGCAGCTTGGACACCTTCTCTGGAAACACCATATATTTT. Its protein is CASSLDTFSGNTIYF.

V and J are TRBV5-1 and TRBJ2-6; no definite D call. Per germline, CDR1 SGHRS and CDR2 YFSETQ. The CDR3 length is 14 residues. The V end lost 1 base, the J end lost 0 bases, and 2 bases lay between the germline ends. CDR3 loop: CASSLYSGANVLTF. CDR3 in DNA: TGCGCCAGCAGCTTGTACTCTGGGGCCAACGTCCTGACTTTC.

The genes are TRBV6-5 and TRBJ1-4; 7 nucleotides line up with TRBD1. The germline gives CDR1 MNHEY, CDR2 SVGAGI. The V segment lost 5 bases and the J segment 3 bases; nucleotides outside the gene matches: 6. CDR3 length: 15 amino acids. The CDR3 reads CASSGQDRSNEKLFF. The CDR3 DNA follows: TGTGCCAGCAGTGGTCAGGACAGGTCTAATGAAAAACTGTTTTTT.

CDR3 DNA: TGTGCCAGCAGTGAAGGTCTGGCCCAGGGATCAGATACGCAGTATTTT. Its protein is CASSEGLAQGSDTQYF. The gene calls are TRBV6-1 and TRBJ2-3; D is possibly TRBD1 (5 bases). The CDR3 has 16 residues. V lost 1 base and J 4 bases, leaving 15 bases between the germline ends. The germline CDR1 and CDR2 sequences are MNHNS and SASEGT.

The chain uses TRBV9 and TRBJ2-7, with 9 bases lining up with TRBD1. This CDR3 has 15 residues. Unmatched junction bases numbered 9, after V lost 3 bases and J lost 5 bases. Germline assignment: CDR1 SGDLS and CDR2 YYNGEE. DNA for the CDR3: TGTGCCAGCAGCGGGGACGACAGGGGGGGAAACGAGCAGTACTTC. Translated, it gives CASSGDDRGGNEQYF.

The chain recombines TRBV9 with TRBJ2-5, with 7 positions matching TRBD2. The ends lost 3 bases at V and 2 bases at J; junction bases unmatched: 7. Germline loops: CDR1 SGDLS, CDR2 YYNGEE. The CDR3 runs to 15 residues. The CDR3 loop reads CASSGGGLSQETQYF. CDR3 coding DNA: TGTGCCAGCAGCGGGGGGGGACTATCTCAAGAGACCCAGTACTTC.

The J gene is TRBJ2-7, the V gene TRBV15; 7 bases agree with TRBD1. The CDR3 consists of 14 residues. In germline, CDR1 is LNHNV, CDR2 YYDKDF (reference sequence). V was pared by 6 bases and J by 1 base, with 6 bases of the junction left unmatched. As DNA, the CDR3 is TGTGCCACCAGTCCTTACAGGGGATCCTACGAGCAGTACTTC. The encoded protein is CATSPYRGSYEQYF.

J is TRBJ2-2 and V is TRBV15; 8 nucleotides line up with TRBD2. The J segment lost 5 bases and the V segment lost 0 bases, leaving 23 bases of the junction unmatched. Germline assignment: CDR1 LNHNV and CDR2 YYDKDF (reference sequence). The CDR3 totals 22 residues. CDR3 sequence reads: CATSRDRLREAFYWSSTGELFF. CDR3 DNA sequence: TGTGCCACCAGCAGAGATCGTTTGCGGGAGGCCTTTTACTGGTCGTCTACCGGGGAGCTGTTTTTT.

The chain has TRBV27 and TRBJ2-7; D call uncertain. The CDR3 loop spans 11 amino acids. V shed 6 bases and J shed 6 bases, with 9 bases lying between them. Per germline, CDR1 MNHEY and CDR2 SMNVEV (reference sequence). CDR3 sequence (DNA): TGTGCCAGCAGCTCCCAGTTCGAGCAGTACTTC. It codes for CASSSQFEQYF.

This clone turned up a few times. The chain combines TRBV9 with TRBJ2-1, with D unclear. Germline assignment: CDR1 SGDLS and CDR2 YYNGEE. V was shortened by 3 bases and J by 0 bases, with 4 bases between the two germline ends. This CDR3 spans 13 amino acids. The CDR3 is CASSASSYNEQFF. CDR3 sequence (DNA): TGTGCCAGCAGCGCCTCCTCCTACAATGAGCAGTTCTTC. The variable domain in full, with the rest retrieved from reference TRBV9 and TRBJ2-1, is DSGVTQTPKHLITATGQRVTLRCSPRSGDLSVYWYQQSLDQGLQFLIQYYNGEERAKGNILERFSAQQFPDLHSELNLSSLELGDSALYFCASSASSYNEQFFGPGTRLTVL.